The clone carrying this T cell receptor (beta chain) came up many times. The time point: patch test 1, 2 weeks after DPC sensitization. Treatment here: therapeutic diphenylcyclopropenone sensitization with weekly scalp DPC. The data belong to a study of human T cells and chemical hapten exposure. J lost 2 bases, V lost 6 bases, and 4 bases had no gene match. Germline CDR1 and CDR2: ENHRY and SYGVKD. The CDR3 contains 14 residues. One entry per CDR3 protein, called by TCRdb with MiXCR from the RACE reads. The sample lists approximately 70,000 distinct CDR3 sequences; around 9.5% were seen once. This chain connects TRBV10-3 to TRBJ1-3; 7 nucleotides line up with TRBD1. This specimen consisted of whole blood, obtained in connection with sensitization to the hapten diphenylcyclopropenone (DPC). The sequence came from a woman aged 35 to 49 with alopecia areata. Some clones in this sample may be carry-over from other donors' samples. The CDR3 DNA reads TGTGCCATCAGCCTGGGACAGACTGGAAACACCATATATTTT. This encodes CAISLGQTGNTIYF.